Shown below are 10 T cell receptor beta chains from a single sample sequenced in a study of cytomegalovirus exposure and HLA in healthy donors. The table came from immunoSEQ multiplex PCR; TCRdb's copy has only in-frame clones and leaves some out. The data contain under 200,000 clones, about 81% of them singletons. The sample comprised PBMCs. Receptors were obtained from a young woman in good health and CMV-seronegative.

This clone was observed once. The V and J genes are TRBV18 and TRBJ1-2; TRBD1 might be the D (6 bases). This CDR3 has 11 amino acids. Looked up from germline, CDR1 is KGHSH and CDR2 is LQKENI. The V end lost 4 bases, the J end lost 8 bases, and 8 bases lay between the germline ends. CDR3 in DNA: TGTGCCAGCTCACACGACAGGGGCTACACCTTC. Its protein is CASSHDRGYTF.

The rearrangement uses TRBV5-4 and TRBJ1-1, with 10 bases lining up with TRBD1. Germline loops: CDR1 SGHNT, CDR2 YYREEE (reference sequence). The junction had 3 bases not matched to a gene; V was cut back by 3 bases and J by 7 bases. CDR3 size: 13 residues. CDR3: CASSSGTGDEAFF. DNA for the CDR3: TGTGCCAGCAGCTCGGGGACAGGGGATGAAGCTTTCTTT.

The chain is built from TRBV10-1 and TRBJ1-1, with TRBD1 matching over 8 bases. Germline trimming cut 3 bases from V and 4 bases from J; bases unmatched to any gene: 7. The CDR3 has 15 residues. The germline V gene has CDR1 WNHNN and CDR2 SYGVQD (reference sequence). CDR3 sequence: CASSETQGALTEAFF. CDR3 in DNA: TGCGCCAGCAGTGAAACTCAGGGGGCGCTCACTGAAGCTTTCTTT.

There are a few counts of this clone. At the DNA level, this CDR3 is encoded by other sequences in the same sample as well. J is TRBJ1-2 and V is TRBV6-6, with 7 positions matching TRBD1. The CDR3 contains 13 residues. Germline trimming cut 6 bases from V and 3 bases from J; bases unmatched to any gene: 4. The V gene's germline CDR1 is MNHNY and CDR2 SVGAGI (reference sequence). CDR3 sequence: CASSPTGDYGYTF. DNA of the CDR3: TGTGCCAGCAGCCCCACAGGGGACTATGGCTACACCTTC.

The V and J genes are TRBV5-1 and TRBJ2-7; 10 bases fit TRBD1. In germline, CDR1 is SGHRS, CDR2 YFSETQ. The CDR3 contains 17 residues. V lost 2 bases, J lost 1 base, and 9 bases stayed unmatched. The CDR3 here is CASSLRQGAESSYEQYF. The CDR3 DNA is TGCGCCAGCAGCTTACGACAGGGGGCGGAAAGTTCCTACGAGCAGTACTTC.

V is TRBV7-3 and J is TRBJ2-7; D unresolved. Trimming cost V 5 bases and J 0 bases, with 14 bases left between them. In germline, CDR1 is SGHTA, CDR2 FQGTGA. This CDR3 is 15 amino acids long. Written as DNA, the CDR3 is TGTGCCAGCAGCCCCGGCATGACACCCTCCTACGAGCAGTACTTC. Translation: CASSPGMTPSYEQYF.

The chain combines TRBV5-1 with TRBJ2-5; tentative D call: TRBD2 (6 bases). Per germline, CDR1 SGHRS and CDR2 YFSETQ. The ends were cut back, 4 bases at V and 3 bases at J, with 13 bases in the middle. The CDR3 loop spans 14 amino acids. The CDR3 loop reads CASSMGPGEETQYF. The CDR3 nucleotides read TGCGCCAGCAGCATGGGCCCGGGGGAAGAGACCCAGTACTTC.

The V and J genes are TRBV6-5 and TRBJ1-1; TRBD1 matches 7 bases. CDR3 length equals 12 residues. From germline, CDR1 is MNHEY and CDR2 SVGAGI. V lost 5 bases and J lost 11; bases outside the gene matches: 8. The CDR3 loop reads CASSQGRGQAFF. DNA for the CDR3: TGTGCCAGCAGTCAAGGACGGGGACAGGCTTTCTTT.

The rearrangement uses TRBV6-1 and TRBJ2-4; TRBD1 matches 8 bases. The CDR3 has 10 residues. CDR1 and CDR2 (germline): MNHNS, SASEGT. J was trimmed by 15 bases and V by 6 bases; bases with no gene match: 4. The CDR3 is CASSGQGMYF. The CDR3 DNA reads as TGTGCCAGCAGCGGACAGGGAATGTACTTC.

This clone came up a few times. The V gene is TRBV7-7, the J gene TRBJ2-7, with D possibly matching TRBD1 (6 bases). Germline CDR1 and CDR2: SSHAT and FNYEAQ (reference sequence). This CDR3 spans 14 amino acids. V was trimmed by 5 bases and J by 0 bases, leaving 11 bases between them. The CDR3 protein is CASSKRQDSYEQYF. The CDR3 region has the DNA TGTGCCAGCAGCAAGAGACAGGACTCCTACGAGCAGTACTTC.